A single sample is the source of the 20 T cell receptor beta chains below, sequenced in a study of blood T cells in healthy people across ages. The use of a sample-barcoded 5' primer and a J-beta primer mix characterized a second PCR of about 7 to 12 cycles. One entry per CDR3 protein, called by TCRdb with MiXCR from the 5' RACE reads. The sample consists of approximately 800,000 distinct CDR3 sequences, 58% of them appearing once. The sample consisted of blood. The receptors come from a man between 25 and 39 years old in good health.

This clonotype came up a few times. The chain employs TRBV28 and TRBJ2-5; a weak D match, TRBD2 (6 bases). Germline V gene lookup returns CDR1 MDHEN and CDR2 SYDVKM. The CDR3 has 15 amino acids. V lost 5 bases to trimming and J lost 4 bases, with 17 bases between them. The CDR3 loop reads CASSLWGVWGETQYF. CDR3 in DNA: TGTGCCAGCAGTCTTTGGGGGGTCTGGGGAGAGACCCAGTACTTC.

The rearrangement joins TRBV7-2 to TRBJ2-1; 10 positions agree with TRBD1. CDR3 length: 17 residues. The V and J ends lost 4 bases and 2 bases, in that order; junction bases with no gene match: 8. Germline V gene lookup returns CDR1 SGHTA and CDR2 FQGNSA. The CDR3 nucleotides read TGTGCCAGCAGCTCAGACAGGGGACAGGGGACCTACAATGAGCAGTTCTTC. Translation gives CASSSDRGQGTYNEQFF.

This clonotype was detected only a few times. The rearrangement uses TRBV6-5 and TRBJ2-1, with TRBD1 matching over 9 bases. Germline assignment: CDR1 MNHEY and CDR2 SVGAGI. Germline trimming cut 6 bases from V and 3 bases from J; bases unmatched to any gene: 0. This CDR3 region has 13 residues. CDR3 sequence: CASRGQGYNEQFF. In nucleotides, the CDR3 is TGTGCCAGCAGGGGACAGGGCTACAATGAGCAGTTCTTC.

The rearrangement joins TRBV6-2 or TRBV6-3 to TRBJ1-2; 7 positions match TRBD1. The germline V gene has CDR1 MNHEY and CDR2 SVGEGT. The CDR3 is made up of 13 amino acids. After removal of 2 bases from V and 5 bases from J, the junction contained 2 bases not matched to a gene. The CDR3 nucleotides read TGTGCCAGCAGTTACCGGGACAGTTATGGCTACACCTTC. This sequence encodes CASSYRDSYGYTF.

The V gene is TRBV7-2, the J gene TRBJ1-2; 7 bases fit TRBD1. The CDR3 loop spans 16 amino acids. Losses at the gene ends were 5 bases for V and 8 bases for J; bases not matched to a gene: 17. CDR1 is SGHTA, CDR2 FQGNSA, per germline. In DNA form, the CDR3 reads TGTGCCAGCAGCACCCGGAGTGGGGGGACAGTGGGGGGCTACACCTTC. Its translation: CASSTRSGGTVGGYTF.

This chain connects TRBV10-3 to TRBJ2-6; tentatively, D is TRBD1 (6 bases). The germline V and J ends were trimmed by 10 bases and 2 bases, with 12 bases remaining between them. Germline loops: CDR1 ENHRY, CDR2 SYGVKD. The CDR3 consists of 14 residues. The CDR3 region is CATEGVAGANVLTF. The CDR3 bases are TGTGCCACTGAGGGGGTAGCTGGGGCCAACGTCCTGACTTTC.

The rearrangement uses TRBV6-6 and TRBJ2-5; D perhaps matches TRBD1 (6 bases). CDR1 and CDR2 (germline): MNHNY, SVGAGI (reference sequence). V lost 5 bases and J lost 0, with 16 bases in between. The CDR3 is 16 residues long. The CDR3 nucleotides are TGTGCCAGCAGTCCCGGGTTAAGGGGGTACCAAGAGACCCAGTACTTC. It is translated as CASSPGLRGYQETQYF.

The chain is built from TRBV6-2 or TRBV6-3 and TRBJ2-7; D uncertain. Germline V lookup: CDR1 MNHEY, CDR2 SVGEGT. The CDR3 is 12 amino acids. The V end was cut by 6 bases, the J end by 2 bases, with 8 bases between. CDR3 sequence reads: CASSRLPYEQYF. Written as DNA, the CDR3 is TGTGCCAGCAGCCGTCTCCCCTACGAGCAGTACTTC.

The J gene is TRBJ2-1, the V gene TRBV7-2; tentative D call: TRBD1 (6 bases). The V gene's germline CDR1 is SGHTA and CDR2 FQGNSA. V was pared by 1 base and J by 8 bases, with 15 bases between. The CDR3 totals 15 residues. The CDR3 nucleotides are TGTGCCAGCAGCTTAGGCTCTAGCAGGGGTTATGAGCAGTTCTTC. Translated: CASSLGSSRGYEQFF.

The rearrangement joins TRBV3-1 to TRBJ1-2, with D possibly TRBD1 on 5 matching bases. This CDR3 has 13 residues. Germline CDR1 is LGHDT and CDR2 is YNNKEL (reference sequence). The germline V and J ends were trimmed by 5 bases and 5 bases, with 12 bases remaining between them. This chain's CDR3 is CASSIKGEYGYTF. Here the CDR3 DNA reads TGTGCCAGCAGCATTAAAGGGGAATATGGCTACACCTTC. Looking up the rest from reference TRBV3-1 and TRBJ1-2 gives the full variable domain: DTAVSQTPKYLVTQMGNDKSIKCEQNLGHDTMYWYKQDSKKFLKIMFSYNNKELIINETVPNRFSPKSPDKAHLNLHINSLELGDSAVYFCASSIKGEYGYTFGSGTRLTVV.

This rearrangement joins TRBV6-1 to TRBJ2-7; D possibly corresponds to TRBD1 (5 bases). The tail of the sequence fits TRBJ2-5 better, so the J call may be wrong. Germline V gives CDR1 MNHNS, CDR2 SASEGT. This CDR3 has 14 residues. The CDR3 sequence: CASSEDGALETQYF. The DNA of the CDR3 is TGTGCCAGCAGTGAAGATGGGGCCCTGGAGACCCAGTACTTC.

The V and J genes are TRBV11-2 and TRBJ1-4; 10 bases match TRBD1. V was clipped by 2 bases and J by 6 bases; unmatched bases: 12. The germline gives CDR1 SGHAT, CDR2 FQNNGV. There are 18 residues in the CDR3. The CDR3 DNA sequence: TGTGCCAGCAGCTTATTCCTTACACCCGGGACAGGGGATGAAAAACTGTTTTTT. Its protein is CASSLFLTPGTGDEKLFF.

This clonotype is a singleton in its sample. J is TRBJ1-1 and V is TRBV5-1, with 10 positions matching TRBD1. CDR3 length: 16 amino acids. Per the germline V gene, CDR1 is SGHRS and CDR2 is YFSETQ. V gave up 1 base and J gave up 1 base; unmatched junction bases: 4. CDR3 coding DNA: TGCGCCAGCAGCTTGATGGGACAGGGGACGAACACTGAAGCTTTCTTT. Translated, it gives CASSLMGQGTNTEAFF.

This clonotype was counted once. The rearrangement uses TRBV4-1 and TRBJ2-4, with a weak D call TRBD2 (5 bases). V dropped 1 base and J dropped 0 bases, with 16 bases sitting between them. The CDR3 has 18 residues. The germline gives CDR1 MGHRA, CDR2 YSYEKL. CDR3 loop: CASSQGLAMTLAKNIQYF. CDR3 nucleotide sequence: TGCGCCAGCAGCCAAGGGTTAGCGATGACGCTAGCCAAAAACATTCAGTACTTC.

This clonotype was detected once. The chain employs TRBV6-1 and TRBJ1-5; D unclear. The germline CDR1 and CDR2 sequences are MNHNS and SASEGT. The CDR3 consists of 16 residues. V was clipped by 6 bases and J by 2 bases, with 17 bases between them. CDR3 in amino acids: CASRSEVGQGNQPQHF. DNA for the CDR3: TGTGCCAGCAGGTCAGAGGTGGGCCAGGGCAATCAGCCCCAGCATTTT.

This chain joins TRBV6-2 or TRBV6-3 and TRBJ2-7; D is perhaps TRBD2 (6 bases). V lost 8 bases and J lost 4, with 18 bases in between. CDR3 size: 14 residues. Germline CDR1 and CDR2: MNHEY and SVGEGT. The CDR3 loop is CASLRDGLLYEQYF. For the CDR3, the DNA is TGTGCCAGCCTCCGGGACGGACTACTTTACGAGCAGTACTTC.

The gene calls are TRBV4-3 and TRBJ1-1, with a tentative D call TRBD1 (5 bases). Germline-derived CDR1 and CDR2 are LGHNA and YSLEER. V lost 0 bases, J lost 12 bases, and 23 bases lay in between. CDR3 length equals 16 residues. The CDR3 protein is CASSQEARTTQWPTFF. CDR3 sequence (DNA): TGCGCCAGCAGCCAAGAAGCCAGGACAACACAATGGCCCACTTTCTTT.

This clonotype was detected only a few times. This chain joins TRBV6-6 and TRBJ1-2; D is uncertain. V gave up 0 bases and J gave up 3 bases, with 2 bases separating them. CDR1 and CDR2 from the germline V gene are MNHNY and SVGAGI (reference sequence). The length of the CDR3 is 12 residues. The CDR3 nucleotides are TGTGCCAGCAGTTACTCGGACTATGGCTACACCTTC. Translation: CASSYSDYGYTF.

This rearrangement joins TRBV28 to TRBJ1-2; no clear D gene. CDR1 and CDR2 (germline): MDHEN, SYDVKM. The CDR3 runs 13 residues. The V end lost 5 bases, the J end lost 7 bases, and 14 bases lay between the germline ends. CDR3: CASSKNPRAGYTF. The CDR3 DNA reads TGTGCCAGCAGTAAAAACCCAAGGGCTGGCTACACCTTC.

V is TRBV15 and J is TRBJ1-1; D might be TRBD1 (6 bases). CDR3 length: 14 amino acids. Per the germline V gene, CDR1 is LNHNV and CDR2 is YYDKDF (reference sequence). V was clipped by 3 bases and J by 10 bases, with 18 bases between them. The chain's CDR3 is CATSREGGLDRAFF. The CDR3 DNA sequence: TGTGCCACCAGCAGGGAAGGGGGGCTGGACCGAGCTTTCTTT.